This T cell receptor beta chain was captured by sequencing in a study of blood T cell repertoires in COVID-19. Overall study: Donors in the United States, Italy and Spain gave samples during acute or convalescent COVID-19. The analysed material was cDNA or gDNA that came from T cells, B-cell-depleted T cells, or PBMCs.

Study processing details: Reference gene primers were amplified, and this amplification served to estimate nucleated cell counts. Produced via immunoSEQ multiplex PCR; TCRdb's table is partial and in-frame only. That table supplies the V and J calls and clone size; D and trimming were determined from the DNA. The data contain around 77,000 clones, 85% to 90% of them singletons. This CDR3 contains 15 residues. Germline trimming cut 9 bases from V and 0 bases from J; bases unmatched to any gene: 7. From germline, CDR1 is MGHDK and CDR2 SYGVNS. The chain joins TRBV25-1 to TRBJ2-2, with 7 bases fitting TRBD1. This sequence originates from a man aged 70 or older with active or convalescent COVID-19. The sample consisted of peripheral blood. CDR3 DNA sequence: TGTGCCAGTGGGACCGGGACAGCGAACACCGGGGAGCTGTTTTTT. Amino acid sequence: CASGTGTANTGELFF.